These 17 T cell receptor beta chains came from one sample sequenced in a study of shared clonotypes between healthy human individuals. Libraries were prepared by immunoSEQ multiplex PCR; TCRdb keeps only in-frame clonotypes and omits some of them. This sample has approximately 810,000 clones; 92% occur once, and the top ten carry 20% to 30%. Naive CD8 cells lacked CD45RO and underwent positive selection for CCR7, leaving out terminally differentiated effector memory CD45RA+ cells. The sequencing input was naive CD8+ T cells sorted from blood. All receptors come from a young man in good health.

This clone was seen a handful of times. The chain carries TRBV7-9 and TRBJ2-7, with 10 positions matching TRBD2. Germline V lookup: CDR1 SEHNR, CDR2 FQNEAQ (reference sequence). The CDR3 length is 15 residues. The J segment lost 4 bases and the V segment lost 2 bases, leaving 5 bases of the junction unmatched. CDR3 loop: CASSLFPSGSYEQYF. CDR3 sequence (DNA): TGTGCCAGCAGCTTATTCCCTAGCGGGAGTTACGAGCAGTACTTC. The whole variable domain, remainder taken from reference TRBV7-9 and TRBJ2-7, is DTGVSQNPRHKITKRGQNVTFRCDPISEHNRLYWYRQTLGQGPEFLTYFQNEAQLEKSRLLSDRFSAERPKGSFSTLEIQRTEQGDSAMYLCASSLFPSGSYEQYFGPGTRLTVT.

The chain is built from TRBV6-6 and TRBJ2-3; TRBD2 matches 7 bases. Germline V gene data show CDR1 as MNHNY and CDR2 as SVGAGI (reference sequence). The CDR3 is made up of 16 amino acids. V was pared by 0 bases and J by 2 bases, with 5 bases of the junction left unmatched. The CDR3 region is CASSYSGLEDTDTQYF. The CDR3 DNA follows: TGTGCCAGCAGTTACTCAGGACTAGAAGACACAGATACGCAGTATTTT.

The chain has TRBV28 and TRBJ2-2; 10 bases are shared with TRBD1. CDR3 length: 15 residues. Germline V gene lookup returns CDR1 MDHEN and CDR2 SYDVKM. Trimming removed 3 bases from V and 6 bases from J; junction bases left unmatched: 4. CDR3 nucleotides: TGTGCCAGCAGTTTCCGGGACAGGGGAGCCGGGGAGCTGTTTTTT. Translated: CASSFRDRGAGELFF.

V and J are TRBV27 and TRBJ2-5; TRBD2 agrees at 7 bases. The germline gives CDR1 MNHEY, CDR2 SMNVEV (reference sequence). The CDR3 length is 15 residues. V shed 6 bases and J 6 bases; nucleotides not matched to a gene: 13. Here the CDR3 DNA reads TGTGCCAGCAGCTGGGAGGGAGGCGGATTAAAGACCCAGTACTTC. Translated: CASSWEGGGLKTQYF.

V is TRBV7-6 and J is TRBJ2-1, with TRBD1 as a possible D gene (5 bases). The V and J ends lost 0 bases and 5 bases respectively, with 11 bases between them. From germline, CDR1 is SGHVS and CDR2 FNYEAQ. The CDR3 has 15 amino acids. CDR3 sequence reads: CASSLARQSHNEQFF. The CDR3 bases are TGTGCCAGCAGCTTAGCCAGACAGAGTCACAATGAGCAGTTCTTC.

In DNA form, the CDR3 reads TGTGCCAGCAGTGCGGGGACAGGGCGGCCCCAGCATTTT. Protein product: CASSAGTGRPQHF. The V gene is TRBV25-1, the J gene TRBJ1-5; 9 nucleotides align to TRBD1. J lost 9 bases, V lost 4 bases, and 4 bases had no gene match. The length of the CDR3 is 13 residues. Germline assignment: CDR1 MGHDK and CDR2 SYGVNS.

This chain links TRBV19 with TRBJ1-4; unclear D gene. Trimming removed 3 bases from V and 8 bases from J, with 10 bases in between. The CDR3 has 13 residues. In germline, CDR1 is LNHDA, CDR2 SQIVND (reference sequence). CDR3 nucleotide sequence: TGTGCCAGTAGTATGTACAATGGGGAAAAACTGTTTTTT. Translation gives CASSMYNGEKLFF.

The chain joins TRBV9 to TRBJ2-1; TRBD2 aligns across 8 bases. The germline CDR1 and CDR2 sequences are SGDLS and YYNGEE. The CDR3 runs 15 residues. Trimming took 0 bases from V and 3 from J; bases not matched to a gene: 2. The CDR3 sequence: CASSVAGGDYNEQFF. CDR3 sequence (DNA): TGTGCCAGCAGCGTAGCGGGAGGGGACTACAATGAGCAGTTCTTC.

V and J are TRBV7-9 and TRBJ2-6; D assignment may be TRBD1 or TRBD2 (5 bases each). The CDR3 has 18 amino acids. V was trimmed by 5 bases and J by 0 bases, leaving 17 bases between them. Germline V gene sequence: CDR1 SEHNR, CDR2 FQNEAQ (reference sequence). In DNA, the CDR3 is TGTGCCAGCAGCCCCCCTCCGGGACGGACCTCTGGGGCCAACGTCCTGACTTTC. This codes for CASSPPPGRTSGANVLTF. The entire variable domain, with the rest obtained from reference TRBV7-9 and TRBJ2-6, is as follows: DTGVSQNPRHKITKRGQNVTFRCDPISEHNRLYWYRQTLGQGPEFLTYFQNEAQLEKSRLLSDRFSAERPKGSFSTLEIQRTEQGDSAMYLCASSPPPGRTSGANVLTFGAGSRLTVL.

In its sample, this clone was seen once. The J gene is TRBJ1-2, the V gene TRBV5-1; 7 bases are a match to TRBD1. The CDR3 has 16 residues. CDR1 SGHRS and CDR2 YFSETQ come from the germline V gene. V shed 4 bases and J 0 bases; nucleotides not matched to a gene: 9. The CDR3 sequence: CASSKTGTASNYGYTF. The DNA of the CDR3 is TGCGCCAGCAGCAAAACCGGGACAGCTTCTAACTATGGCTACACCTTC.

This sequence joins TRBV11-3 and TRBJ2-1, with 7 bases aligning to TRBD1. Germline loops: CDR1 SGHNT, CDR2 YENEEA. Unmatched junction bases numbered 4, after V lost 5 bases and J lost 6 bases. This CDR3 has 13 residues. The CDR3 region is CASSQGQPNEQFF. DNA for the CDR3: TGTGCCAGCAGCCAGGGACAGCCCAATGAGCAGTTCTTC.

The chain couples TRBV7-6 to TRBJ2-1; 9 bases agree with TRBD1. This CDR3 contains 14 residues. In germline, CDR1 is SGHVS, CDR2 FNYEAQ. V was pared by 6 bases and J by 8 bases, with 8 bases of the junction left unmatched. The DNA for the CDR3 is TGTGCCAGCAGTCCGACAGGGGGGATCCATGAGCAGTTCTTC. Its protein is CASSPTGGIHEQFF.

This clone was recorded a few times. The chain couples TRBV19 to TRBJ2-5, with D possibly TRBD1 on 5 matching bases. The CDR3 has 15 amino acids. V lost 1 base to trimming and J lost 1 base, with 10 bases between them. Germline CDR1 LNHDA, CDR2 SQIVND (reference sequence). CDR3 coding DNA: TGTGCCAGTAGTATAGGGGGCAGTAGCCAAGAGACCCAGTACTTC. Protein: CASSIGGSSQETQYF.

The chain uses TRBV11-3 and TRBJ2-2, with TRBD2 matching 9 bases. This CDR3 is 15 amino acids long. V was pared by 5 bases and J by 6 bases, with 7 bases of the junction left unmatched. CDR1 SGHNT and CDR2 YENEEA come from the germline V gene. The CDR3 DNA is TGTGCCAGCAGCGGCGGGACTAGCATTCCCGGGGAGCTGTTTTTT. Its protein is CASSGGTSIPGELFF.

The gene calls are TRBV30 and TRBJ2-1; D is unclear. This CDR3 is 12 amino acids long. Germline lookup yields CDR1 GTSNPN and CDR2 SVGIG (reference sequence). The ends were cut back, 6 bases at V and 1 base at J, with 7 bases in the middle. The CDR3 spells CACLPSYNEQFF. The CDR3 DNA reads as TGTGCCTGCCTGCCTTCCTACAATGAGCAGTTCTTC.

The chain carries TRBV6-1 and TRBJ1-2, with a tentative D call TRBD1 (5 bases). Germline V gives CDR1 MNHNS, CDR2 SASEGT. The CDR3 runs to 14 residues. The V and J ends lost 6 bases and 8 bases respectively, with 19 bases between them. The CDR3 region has the DNA TGTGCCAGCAGCACTATTTCAGGGACGGAGGGCTACACCTTC. Translating it yields CASSTISGTEGYTF.

As concerns this clone: Different DNA sequences within this sample yield the same CDR3. The rearrangement joins TRBV5-4 to TRBJ2-7; D is perhaps TRBD2 (5 bases). CDR1 is SGHNT, CDR2 YYREEE, per germline (reference sequence). V lost 4 bases and J 1 base, leaving 12 bases between the germline ends. CDR3 length equals 14 residues. Here the CDR3 DNA reads TGTGCCAGCAGCCCACTAGACTCGTCCTACGAGCAGTACTTC. Translation gives CASSPLDSSYEQYF.